This TCR beta chain was recovered during a study of CD8 T cells in Susac syndrome. Sequencing of TCR beta, carried out with a high-throughput approach, was applied to CD8+ and CD4+ T cells from the blood. Purification of the CD8+ and CD4+ T cells relied on negative isolation, and TEMRA cells underwent FACS enrichment. This clonotype came up a few times. RNA was extracted with the RNeasy kit, and a quantity of about 0.5 to 1 ug was reverse transcribed using random hexamers. The CDR3 of TCR beta was amplified by immunoSEQ multiplex PCR across 54 Vbeta and 13 Jbeta. TCRdb re-derived calls from the immunoSEQ multiplex PCR reads in MiXCR, one entry per CDR3 protein. The sample carries more than 40,000 distinct CDR3 sequences, 80% to 95% recorded once. Sequencing input: CD8+ T cells from PBMCs. This sequence originates from a human donor in good health.

The CDR3 DNA reads as TGTGCCAGTAGCTCAGGACTGATCTCCTACGAGCAGTACTTC. Its protein is CASSSGLISYEQYF. V gene TRBV19 combines with J gene TRBJ2-7; perhaps TRBD2 as D (5 bases). The germline V gene has CDR1 LNHDA and CDR2 SQIVND (reference sequence). This CDR3 has 14 residues. Between the trimmed V and J ends, which lost 6 bases and 0 bases, there was a span of 12 bases.